This T cell receptor beta chain originates from a study of memory CD4+ T cells and cytomegalovirus serostatus. Single viable CD3+CD4+CD8-CD45RO+ cells were sorted as the memory CD4+ T cells. The CDR3 length is 16 residues. Deletions cut 1 base from V and 0 bases from J, with 12 bases between. The germline V gene encodes CDR1 SGHTA and CDR2 FQGNSA. Here immunoSEQ multiplex PCR was the method, and the copy in TCRdb shows in-frame clones only, minus some. Of about 75,000 clones listed, 78% are singletons. J is TRBJ1-1 and V is TRBV7-2; D gene unclear. Sequenced sample: memory CD4+ T cells from blood. The sequence was collected from an adult in good health and CMV-seropositive. This chain's CDR3 is CASSLDRAQLNTEAFF. CDR3 nucleotides: TGTGCCAGCAGCTTAGACAGAGCTCAACTGAACACTGAAGCTTTCTTT.